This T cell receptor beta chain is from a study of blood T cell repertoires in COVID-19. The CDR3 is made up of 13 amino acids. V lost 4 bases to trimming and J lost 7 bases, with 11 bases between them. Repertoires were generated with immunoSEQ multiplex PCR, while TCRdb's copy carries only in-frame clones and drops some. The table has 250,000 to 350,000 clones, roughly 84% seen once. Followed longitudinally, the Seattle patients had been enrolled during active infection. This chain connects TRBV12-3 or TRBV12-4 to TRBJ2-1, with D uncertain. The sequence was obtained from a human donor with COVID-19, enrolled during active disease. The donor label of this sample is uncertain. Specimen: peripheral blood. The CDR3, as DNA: TGTGCCAGCAGTTCTACCACTGATAATGAGCAGTTCTTC. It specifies CASSSTTDNEQFF.